This T cell receptor beta chain was sequenced during a study of human T cells and chemical hapten exposure. Overall study context: Variation in per-sample TCR yields came mainly from small pooled library volume differences.

Whole-study findings and limits: TCRs above 1 in 1000 frequency stayed constant with DPC sensitization. Alopecia was present in the donors, so their immune response may differ from healthy people's.

Comments on this clonotype: What it binds is not known. At one of its ends the junction is not consistent with the germline gene, which may arise from a read error.

Individual cDNA molecules had unique molecular identifiers attached to them by the library. TCRdb processed the RACE reads anew with MiXCR; each CDR3 protein has one entry. This sample has approximately 370,000 distinct CDR3 sequences, with approximately 5% found just once. The CDR3 sequence is 14 residues long. The germline V gene has CDR1 ENHRY and CDR2 SYGVKD. Time point here: pre-sensitization, week 0. The treatment is: therapeutic diphenylcyclopropenone sensitization with weekly scalp DPC. V usage is TRBV10-3 and J usage is TRBJ1-5; a possible D gene is TRBD1 (5 bases). This specimen was whole blood, taken in connection with sensitization to the hapten diphenylcyclopropenone (DPC). The TCR comes from a woman in her late teens or twenties with alopecia areata. Some clones in this sample may be carry-over from other donors' samples. CDR3 sequence: CATSITDRGEPQHF. CDR3 DNA: TGTGCCACCAGTATCACGGACCGGGGCGAGCCCCAGCATTTT.